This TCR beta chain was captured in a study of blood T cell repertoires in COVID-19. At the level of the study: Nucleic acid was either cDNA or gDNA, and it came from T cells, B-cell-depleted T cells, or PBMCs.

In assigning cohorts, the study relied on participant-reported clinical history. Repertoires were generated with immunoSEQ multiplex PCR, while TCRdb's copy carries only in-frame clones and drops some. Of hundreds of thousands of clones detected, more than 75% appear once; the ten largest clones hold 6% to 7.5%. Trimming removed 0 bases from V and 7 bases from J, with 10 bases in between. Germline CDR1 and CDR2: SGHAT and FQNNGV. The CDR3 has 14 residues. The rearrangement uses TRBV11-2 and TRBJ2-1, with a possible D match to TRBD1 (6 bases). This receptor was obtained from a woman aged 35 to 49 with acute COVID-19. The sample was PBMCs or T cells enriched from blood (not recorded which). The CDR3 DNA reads TGTGCCAGCAGCTTAGATCCCAGGGGAAATGAGCAGTTCTTC. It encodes CASSLDPRGNEQFF.